The 21 T cell receptor beta chains below come from one sample, sequenced in a study of T cells in Graves' hyperthyroidism and ophthalmopathy. Amplification targeted TCR beta CDR3 regions from RNA transcripts. In the first-round RT-PCR of the TCR CDR3, the HTBI primer set was used. MiXCR, applied by TCRdb to the multiplex PCR reads, yields one record per CDR3 protein. The data show roughly 720,000 distinct CDR3 sequences, 17% seen once. Sequencing input: blood. These receptors were taken from a man between 50 and 59 years old with Graves' hyperthyroidism.

This clonotype was detected only a few times. The rearrangement joins TRBV10-3 to TRBJ2-1; D remains ambiguous. The germline V gene has CDR1 ENHRY and CDR2 SYGVKD. V was shortened by 7 bases and J by 5 bases, with 18 bases between the two germline ends. This CDR3 region has 15 residues. The CDR3 region has the DNA TGTGCCATCAAAAGCTTCATTGATGGTAACAATGAGCAGTTCTTC. Protein product: CAIKSFIDGNNEQFF.

In regard to this clonotype: One junction end does not reproduce the germline sequence, and a read error may be involved. This sequence joins TRBV5-1 and TRBJ2-1, with 9 bases fitting TRBD2. The CDR3 has 14 residues. Germline CDR1 SGHRS, CDR2 YFSETQ. In DNA form, the CDR3 reads TGCGCCAGCAGCTCCCGGACTAGCGATGGTGAGAAGTTCTTC. Amino acids: CASSSRTSDGEKFF.

The genes are TRBV11-1 and TRBJ2-1; D uncertain. There are 14 residues in the CDR3. Trimming shortened V by 3 bases and J by 3 bases, and 9 bases separated the two germline ends. The germline gives CDR1 SGHAT, CDR2 FQDESV (reference sequence). The CDR3 loop reads CASSFQLDYNEQFF. The CDR3 DNA sequence: TGTGCCAGCAGCTTTCAGCTAGACTACAATGAGCAGTTCTTC.

This rearrangement joins TRBV7-9 to TRBJ2-2, with D maybe TRBD1 (6 bases). The V end was cut by 0 bases, the J end by 7 bases, with 15 bases between. This CDR3 contains 16 residues. CDR1 and CDR2 (germline): SEHNR, FQNEAQ (reference sequence). Here the CDR3 reads CASSLAVTHRVGELFF. The CDR3 nucleotides are TGTGCCAGCAGCTTAGCCGTAACTCACAGGGTCGGGGAGCTGTTTTTT.

This clonotype has more than one count but fewer than ten. This chain links TRBV5-8 with TRBJ1-1; 8 positions match TRBD1. The CDR3 totals 13 residues. Trimming took 4 bases from V and 6 from J; bases not matched to a gene: 5. Germline V gene sequence: CDR1 SGHTS, CDR2 YDEGEE. CDR3 sequence reads: CASSPDRGSEAFF. CDR3 in DNA: TGTGCCAGCAGCCCAGACAGGGGCTCTGAAGCTTTCTTT.

This clonotype was recorded many times. The V gene is TRBV27, the J gene TRBJ2-1; no firm D call. Trimming took off 5 bases at V and 4 bases at J, with 12 bases between the two ends. Germline V gene sequence: CDR1 MNHEY, CDR2 SMNVEV (reference sequence). CDR3 length equals 14 residues. The CDR3: CASSTLVAYNEQFF. The CDR3 coding sequence is TGTGCCAGCAGTACCTTGGTGGCATACAATGAGCAGTTCTTC.

For this clonotype: No conserved phenylalanine or tryptophan is present at the end of the CDR3, so a read error is the likely explanation. The V and J genes are TRBV2 and TRBJ1-5; D is possibly TRBD1 (5 bases). Germline loops: CDR1 SNHLY, CDR2 FYNNEI. This CDR3 has 13 amino acids. V was cut by 7 bases and J by 4 bases, with 11 bases left in between. The CDR3 DNA reads TGTGCCAGCAAAGACAGAGAAAATCAGCCCCAGCATTCT. Its protein is CASKDRENQPQHS.

This clonotype has a count of ten or more. V and J are TRBV11-2 and TRBJ1-1, with TRBD1 matching 7 bases. The CDR3 contains 15 residues. The germline V gene has CDR1 SGHAT and CDR2 FQNNGV. V gave up 3 bases and J gave up 0 bases; unmatched junction bases: 4. The CDR3 DNA follows: TGTGCCAGCAGCTTGACAGGGATATTGAACACTGAAGCTTTCTTT. Translated: CASSLTGILNTEAFF.

This clonotype was counted a few times. The chain carries TRBV24-1 and TRBJ1-4; 10 bases are shared with TRBD1. The CDR3 is made up of 15 amino acids. In germline, CDR1 is KGHDR, CDR2 SFDVKD. The V gene end was trimmed by 4 bases and the J gene end by 2 bases; junction bases not matched to a gene: 0. CDR3 DNA sequence: TGTGCCACCAGTGAGGGACAGGGGACTAATGAAAAACTGTTTTTT. Encoded protein: CATSEGQGTNEKLFF.

The V call is TRBV6-2 or TRBV6-3, the J call TRBJ1-6, with 8 bases aligning to TRBD1. The CDR3 contains 14 residues. Per germline, CDR1 MNHEY and CDR2 SVGEGT. The V segment lost 6 bases and the J segment 10 bases; nucleotides outside the gene matches: 8. This chain's CDR3 is CASRVGQGKSPLHF. The CDR3 DNA follows: TGTGCCAGCAGGGTCGGACAGGGCAAGTCACCCCTCCACTTT.

The table lists this clonotype with many counts. This sequence joins TRBV28 and TRBJ2-5; 7 nucleotides match TRBD1. V dropped 5 bases and J dropped 0; count of bases not matched to a gene: 6. The germline V gene encodes CDR1 MDHEN and CDR2 SYDVKM. The CDR3 covers 15 residues. The CDR3 region is CASSGTGAHQETQYF. The DNA of the CDR3 is TGTGCCAGCAGTGGAACAGGGGCCCACCAAGAGACCCAGTACTTC.

This clonotype was seen at least ten times. The CDR3 nucleotides read TGTGCCAGCAGTTACTCGGGGACACCGAACACTGAAGCTTTCTTT. It codes for CASSYSGTPNTEAFF. V and J are TRBV6-5 and TRBJ1-1; TRBD1 is a possible D gene (6 bases). Looked up from germline, CDR1 is MNHEY and CDR2 is SVGAGI. CDR3 length: 15 residues. The V end was cut by 0 bases, the J end by 1 base, with 9 bases between.

Many counts were recorded for this clonotype. The CDR3 region is CASRGTGGANTGELFF. CDR3 sequence (DNA): TGTGCCAGCAGGGGAACAGGGGGCGCGAACACCGGGGAGCTGTTTTTT. The rearrangement joins TRBV2 to TRBJ2-2; 9 bases line up with TRBD1. The germline V gene encodes CDR1 SNHLY and CDR2 FYNNEI. V shed 6 bases, J shed 0 bases, and the junction held 5 bases outside the gene matches. The CDR3 length is 16 residues.

This clonotype was observed once. This chain links TRBV15 with TRBJ2-2; D is unclear. CDR1 is LNHNV, CDR2 YYDKDF, per germline (reference sequence). With 0 bases removed from V and 0 bases from J, the gap between germline ends came to 11 bases. The CDR3 has 17 residues. The CDR3 region is CATSRDRLSANTGELFF. The CDR3 DNA sequence: TGTGCCACCAGCAGAGATCGGCTATCCGCGAACACCGGGGAGCTGTTTTTT.

Many counts were recorded for this clonotype. This chain connects TRBV4-1 to TRBJ1-1; 8 bases are a match to TRBD1. Germline CDR1 is MGHRA and CDR2 is YSYEKL. The CDR3 length is 16 residues. V dropped 4 bases and J dropped 0; count of bases not matched to a gene: 7. The CDR3, as DNA: TGCGCCAGCAGCCTCCAGAAGGACAGGGTGAACACTGAAGCTTTCTTT. Its translation is CASSLQKDRVNTEAFF.

This clonotype has at least ten counts. The chain recombines TRBV10-2 with TRBJ2-2; D is perhaps TRBD1 or TRBD2 (5 bases each). V dropped 2 bases and J dropped 5 bases, with 12 bases sitting between them. The CDR3 runs to 15 residues. The germline V gene encodes CDR1 WSHSY and CDR2 SAAADI. CDR3 in amino acids: CASSEPGRWTGELFF. CDR3 DNA: TGCGCCAGCAGTGAGCCGGGACGTTGGACCGGGGAGCTGTTTTTT.

This clonotype was recorded at least ten times. The gene calls are TRBV12-3 or TRBV12-4 and TRBJ2-7, with 9 positions matching TRBD2. With V trimmed by 3 bases and J by 1 base, 7 bases remained unmatched. The CDR3 covers 16 residues. The CDR3 loop reads CASSLGTSRTSYEQYF. CDR3 nucleotides: TGTGCCAGCAGTTTGGGGACTAGCCGTACATCCTACGAGCAGTACTTC.

On this clonotype: Given the absence of the conserved phenylalanine or tryptophan at the CDR3 end, a read error is likely. CDR3 DNA: TGTGCCGGCAGCGCAGGGAGGCGAACTGAAGCTTTCCTT. It specifies CAGSAGRRTEAFL. The chain links TRBV9 to TRBJ1-1; tentative D call: TRBD1 (5 bases). The CDR3 runs 13 residues. Germline values: CDR1 SGDLS, CDR2 YYNGEE.

This clonotype was counted at least ten times. This sequence joins TRBV3-1 and TRBJ1-1; unclear D gene. The ends were cut back, 0 bases at V and 10 bases at J, with 12 bases in the middle. CDR1 and CDR2 from the germline V gene are LGHDT and YNNKEL (reference sequence). The CDR3 consists of 13 residues. CDR3 residues: CASSQEARKGAFF. CDR3 sequence (DNA): TGTGCCAGCAGCCAAGAAGCGAGGAAGGGAGCTTTCTTT.

Turning to this clonotype: Given a much more abundant clone one base away, this may be a read error. V and J are TRBV9 and TRBJ1-1; D unresolved. CDR3 length equals 14 residues. Germline assignment: CDR1 SGDLS and CDR2 YYNGEE. CDR3 coding DNA: TGTGTCAGCAGCGTAGAACCGATGAACACTGAAGCTTTCTTT. Its protein is CVSSVEPMNTEAFF.

The sample holds many counts of this clonotype. This chain joins TRBV30 and TRBJ1-2, with 9 bases identical to TRBD1. This CDR3 comprises 12 residues. Germline V lookup: CDR1 GTSNPN, CDR2 SVGIG (reference sequence). CDR3 region: CAAGQGIDGYTF. CDR3 DNA sequence: TGTGCGGCGGGACAGGGAATAGATGGCTACACCTTC. Using reference TRBV30 and TRBJ1-2 for the parts outside the CDR3, the full variable domain is SQTIHQWPATLVQPVGSPLSLECTVEGTSNPNLYWYRQAAGRGLQLLFYSVGIGQISSEVPQNLSASRPQDRQFILSSKKLLLSDSGFYLCAAGQGIDGYTFGSGTRLTVV.